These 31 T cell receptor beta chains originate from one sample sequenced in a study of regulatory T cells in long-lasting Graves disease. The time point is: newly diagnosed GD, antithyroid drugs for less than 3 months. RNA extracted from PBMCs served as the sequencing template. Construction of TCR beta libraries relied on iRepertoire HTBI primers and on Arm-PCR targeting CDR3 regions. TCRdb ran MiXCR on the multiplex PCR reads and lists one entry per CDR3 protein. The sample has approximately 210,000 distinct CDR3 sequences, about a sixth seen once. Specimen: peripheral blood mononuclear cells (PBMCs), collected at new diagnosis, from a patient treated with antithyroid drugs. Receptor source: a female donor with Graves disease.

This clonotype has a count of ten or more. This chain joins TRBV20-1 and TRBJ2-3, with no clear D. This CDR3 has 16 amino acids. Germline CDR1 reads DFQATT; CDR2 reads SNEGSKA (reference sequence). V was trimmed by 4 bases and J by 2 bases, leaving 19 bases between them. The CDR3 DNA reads TGCAGTGCTAATGAAGGTTTGACCGGCCACACAGATACGCAGTATTTT. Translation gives CSANEGLTGHTDTQYF.

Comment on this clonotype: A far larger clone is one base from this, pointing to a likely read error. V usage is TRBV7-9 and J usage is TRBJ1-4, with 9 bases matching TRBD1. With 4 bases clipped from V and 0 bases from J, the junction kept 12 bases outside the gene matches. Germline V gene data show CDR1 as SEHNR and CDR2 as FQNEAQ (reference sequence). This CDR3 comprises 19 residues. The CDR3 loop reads CASSSRGGQGGATNEKLFF. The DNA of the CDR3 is TGTGCCAGCAGCTCCCGGGGGGGACAGGGAGGCGCAACTAATGAAAAACTGTTTTTT.

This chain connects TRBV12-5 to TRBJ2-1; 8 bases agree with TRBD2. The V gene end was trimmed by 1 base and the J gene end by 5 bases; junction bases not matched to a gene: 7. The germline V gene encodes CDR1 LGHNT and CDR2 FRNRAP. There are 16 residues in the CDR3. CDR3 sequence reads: CASGLAGTRFDNEQFF. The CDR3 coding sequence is TGTGCTAGTGGTTTGGCCGGGACTAGGTTTGACAATGAGCAGTTCTTC.

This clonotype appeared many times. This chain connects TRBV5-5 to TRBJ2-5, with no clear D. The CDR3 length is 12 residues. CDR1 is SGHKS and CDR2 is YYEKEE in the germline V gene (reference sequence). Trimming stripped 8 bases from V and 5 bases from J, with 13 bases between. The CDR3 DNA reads TGTGCCAGTTCTCTCTCGGCCGAGACCCAGTACTTC. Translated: CASSLSAETQYF.

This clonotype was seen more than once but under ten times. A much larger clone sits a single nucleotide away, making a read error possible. Here the CDR3 reads CASSWSPQEQNIQYF. CDR3 DNA sequence: TGTGCCAGCAGCTGGTCTCCCCAGGAACAAAACATTCAGTACTTC. The chain uses TRBV6-2 or TRBV6-3 and TRBJ2-4; the D is unclear. Germline-derived CDR1 and CDR2 are MNHEY and SVGEGT. The length of the CDR3 is 15 residues. Deletions cut 6 bases from V and 5 bases from J, with 17 bases between.

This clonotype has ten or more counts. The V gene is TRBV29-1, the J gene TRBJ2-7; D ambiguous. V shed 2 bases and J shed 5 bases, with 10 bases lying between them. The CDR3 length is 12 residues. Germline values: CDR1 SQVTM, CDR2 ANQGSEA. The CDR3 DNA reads TGCAGCGTTGAATTGGCCAGCCACGAGCAGTACTTC. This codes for CSVELASHEQYF.

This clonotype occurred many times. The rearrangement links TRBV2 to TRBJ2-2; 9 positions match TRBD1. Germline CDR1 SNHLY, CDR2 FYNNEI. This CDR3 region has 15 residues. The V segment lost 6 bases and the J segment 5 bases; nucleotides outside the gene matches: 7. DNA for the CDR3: TGTGCCAGCAGGGGGACAGGGTCGTCGACCGGGGAGCTGTTTTTT. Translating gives CASRGTGSSTGELFF.

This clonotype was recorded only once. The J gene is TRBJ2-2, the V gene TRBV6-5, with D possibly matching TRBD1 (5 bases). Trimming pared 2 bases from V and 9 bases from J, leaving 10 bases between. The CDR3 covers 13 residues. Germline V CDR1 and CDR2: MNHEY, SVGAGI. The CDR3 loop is CASSYQGRRELFF. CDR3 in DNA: TGTGCCAGCAGTTACCAGGGTCGGAGGGAGCTGTTTTTT.

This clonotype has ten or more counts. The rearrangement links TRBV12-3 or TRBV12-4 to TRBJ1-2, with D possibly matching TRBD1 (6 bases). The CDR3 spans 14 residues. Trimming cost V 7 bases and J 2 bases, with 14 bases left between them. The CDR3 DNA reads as TGTGCCAGCACCCGGCCGGGACAAAACTATGGCTACACCTTC. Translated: CASTRPGQNYGYTF.

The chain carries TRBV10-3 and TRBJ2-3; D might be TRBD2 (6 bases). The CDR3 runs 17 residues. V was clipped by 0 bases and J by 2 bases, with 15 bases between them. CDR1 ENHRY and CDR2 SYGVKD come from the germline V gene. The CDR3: CAISESRRAENTDTQYF. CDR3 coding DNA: TGTGCCATCAGTGAGTCAAGGAGGGCCGAAAACACAGATACGCAGTATTTT.

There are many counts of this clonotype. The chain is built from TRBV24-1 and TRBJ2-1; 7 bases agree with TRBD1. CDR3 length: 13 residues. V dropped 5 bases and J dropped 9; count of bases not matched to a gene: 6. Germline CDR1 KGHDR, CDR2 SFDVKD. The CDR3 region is CATSALDRAEQFF. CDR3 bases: TGTGCCACCAGTGCTCTCGACAGGGCTGAGCAGTTCTTC.

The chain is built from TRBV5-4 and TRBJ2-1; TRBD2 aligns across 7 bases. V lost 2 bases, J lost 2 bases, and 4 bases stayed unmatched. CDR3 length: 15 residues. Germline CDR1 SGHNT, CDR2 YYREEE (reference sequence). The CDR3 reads CASSLQTSTYNEQFF. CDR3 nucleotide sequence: TGTGCCAGCAGCTTACAGACTAGCACCTACAATGAGCAGTTCTTC. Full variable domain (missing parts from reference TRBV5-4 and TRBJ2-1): ETGVTQSPTHLIKTRGQQVTLRCSSQSGHNTVSWYQQALGQGPQFIFQYYREEENGRGNFPPRFSGLQFPNYSSELNVNALELDDSALYLCASSLQTSTYNEQFFGPGTRLTVL.

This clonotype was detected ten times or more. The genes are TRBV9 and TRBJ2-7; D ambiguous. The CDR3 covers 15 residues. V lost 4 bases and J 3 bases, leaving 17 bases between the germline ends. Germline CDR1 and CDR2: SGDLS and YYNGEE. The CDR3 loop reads CASSPSSRAHYEQYF. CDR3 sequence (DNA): TGTGCCAGCAGCCCCTCGTCGCGTGCCCACTACGAGCAGTACTTC.

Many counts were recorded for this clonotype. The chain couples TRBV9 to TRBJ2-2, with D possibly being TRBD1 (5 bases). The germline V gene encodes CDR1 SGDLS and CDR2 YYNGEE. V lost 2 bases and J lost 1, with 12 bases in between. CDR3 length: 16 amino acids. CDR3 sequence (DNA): TGTGCCAGCAGCGTCCCAGGGTCGGAGAACACCGGGGAGCTGTTTTTT. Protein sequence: CASSVPGSENTGELFF.

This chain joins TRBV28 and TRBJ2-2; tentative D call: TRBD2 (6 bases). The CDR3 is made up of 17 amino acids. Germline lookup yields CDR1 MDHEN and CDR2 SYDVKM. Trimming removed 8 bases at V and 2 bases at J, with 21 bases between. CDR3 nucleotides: TGTGCCAGCGGACGGGACTCCCGAAACTTAAACACCGGGGAGCTGTTTTTT. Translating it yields CASGRDSRNLNTGELFF.

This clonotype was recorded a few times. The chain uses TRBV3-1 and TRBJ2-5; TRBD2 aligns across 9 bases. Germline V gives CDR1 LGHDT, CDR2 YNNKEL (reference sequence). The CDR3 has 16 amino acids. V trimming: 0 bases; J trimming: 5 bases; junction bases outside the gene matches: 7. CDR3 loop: CASSQEAGGLGETQYF. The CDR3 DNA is TGTGCCAGCAGCCAAGAGGCGGGAGGGCTTGGGGAGACCCAGTACTTC.

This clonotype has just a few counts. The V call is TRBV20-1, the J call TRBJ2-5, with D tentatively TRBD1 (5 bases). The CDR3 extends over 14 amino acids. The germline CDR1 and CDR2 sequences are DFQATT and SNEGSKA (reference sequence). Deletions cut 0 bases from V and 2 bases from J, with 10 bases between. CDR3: CSARDPRTQETQYF. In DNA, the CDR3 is TGCAGTGCTAGAGATCCTAGGACACAAGAGACCCAGTACTTC.

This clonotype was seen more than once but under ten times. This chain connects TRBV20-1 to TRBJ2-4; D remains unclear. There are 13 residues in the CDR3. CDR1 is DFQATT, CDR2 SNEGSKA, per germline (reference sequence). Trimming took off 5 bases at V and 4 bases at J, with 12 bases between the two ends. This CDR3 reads CSAGGVSKNIQYF. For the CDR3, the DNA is TGCAGTGCTGGTGGGGTTTCGAAAAACATTCAGTACTTC.

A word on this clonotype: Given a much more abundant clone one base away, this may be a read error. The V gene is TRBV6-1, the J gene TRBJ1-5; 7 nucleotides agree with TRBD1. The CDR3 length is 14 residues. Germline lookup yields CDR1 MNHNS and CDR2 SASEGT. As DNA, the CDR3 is TGTGCCAGCCGGGGACAGAATAGCAATCGGCCCCAGCATTTT. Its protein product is CASRGQNSNRPQHF.

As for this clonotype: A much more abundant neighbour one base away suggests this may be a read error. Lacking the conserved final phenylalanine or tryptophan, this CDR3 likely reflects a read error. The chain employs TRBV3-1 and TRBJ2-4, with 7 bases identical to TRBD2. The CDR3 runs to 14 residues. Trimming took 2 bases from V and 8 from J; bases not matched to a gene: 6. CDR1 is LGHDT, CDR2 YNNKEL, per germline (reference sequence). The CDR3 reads CASSQLSGGDIQYL. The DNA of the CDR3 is TGTGCCAGCAGCCAATTAAGTGGGGGGGACATTCAGTACCTC.

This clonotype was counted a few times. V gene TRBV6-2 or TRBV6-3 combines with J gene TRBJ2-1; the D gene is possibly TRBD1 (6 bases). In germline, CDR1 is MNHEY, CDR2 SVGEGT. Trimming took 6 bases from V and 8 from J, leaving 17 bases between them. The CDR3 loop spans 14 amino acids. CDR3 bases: TGTGCCAGCAGACAATCAACAGGGCTCGATGAGCAGTTCTTC. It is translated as CASRQSTGLDEQFF.

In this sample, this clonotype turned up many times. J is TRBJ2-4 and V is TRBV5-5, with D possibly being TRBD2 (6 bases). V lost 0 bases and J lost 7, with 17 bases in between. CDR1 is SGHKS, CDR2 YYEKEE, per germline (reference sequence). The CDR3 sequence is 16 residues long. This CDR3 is CASSLDLGFGGNIQYF. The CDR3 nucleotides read TGTGCCAGCAGCTTGGACTTGGGTTTCGGAGGGAACATTCAGTACTTC.

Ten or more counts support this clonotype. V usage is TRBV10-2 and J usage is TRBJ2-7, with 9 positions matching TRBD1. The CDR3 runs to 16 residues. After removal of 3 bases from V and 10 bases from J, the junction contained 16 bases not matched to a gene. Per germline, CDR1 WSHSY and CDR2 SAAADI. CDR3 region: CASSDNRGRGSSEQYF. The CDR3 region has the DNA TGCGCCAGCAGTGATAACAGGGGGCGCGGATCCTCCGAACAGTACTTC.

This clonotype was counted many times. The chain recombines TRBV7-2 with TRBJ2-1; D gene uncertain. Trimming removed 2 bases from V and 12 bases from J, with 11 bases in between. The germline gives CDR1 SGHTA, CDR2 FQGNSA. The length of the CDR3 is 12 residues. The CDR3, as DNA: TGTGCCAGCAGCTTAAGTGGAGCTTGGCAGTTCTTC. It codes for CASSLSGAWQFF.

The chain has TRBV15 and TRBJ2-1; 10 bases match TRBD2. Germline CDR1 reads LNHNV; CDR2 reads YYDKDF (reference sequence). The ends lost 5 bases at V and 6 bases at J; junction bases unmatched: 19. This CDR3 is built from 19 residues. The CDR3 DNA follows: TGTGCCACCAGCCCGGGGGGAGCGGGAGGGCGCTGGTCTAGCAATGAGCAGTTCTTC. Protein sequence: CATSPGGAGGRWSSNEQFF.

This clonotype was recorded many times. CDR3 nucleotide sequence: TGTGCCAGCTATCTCGGGTTAGGGGGCTACACCTTC. Translation: CASYLGLGGYTF. V is TRBV6-1 and J is TRBJ1-2; D gene ambiguous. The CDR3 spans 12 residues. The V end lost 8 bases, the J end lost 8 bases, and 15 bases lay between the germline ends. CDR1 and CDR2 from the germline V gene are MNHNS and SASEGT.

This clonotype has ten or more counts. The CDR3 here is CASSVEAGVGQAQYF. CDR3 DNA: TGTGCCAGCAGCGTAGAAGCGGGAGTGGGTCAGGCGCAGTATTTT. The V and J genes are TRBV9 and TRBJ2-3, with 8 bases lining up with TRBD2. This CDR3 has 15 residues. Germline V CDR1 and CDR2: SGDLS, YYNGEE. The junction had 10 bases not matched to a gene; V was cut back by 0 bases and J by 10 bases. The variable domain in full, completed from reference TRBV9 and TRBJ2-3, reads DSGVTQTPKHLITATGQRVTLRCSPRSGDLSVYWYQQSLDQGLQFLIQYYNGEERAKGNILERFSAQQFPDLHSELNLSSLELGDSALYFCASSVEAGVGQAQYFGPGTRLTVL.

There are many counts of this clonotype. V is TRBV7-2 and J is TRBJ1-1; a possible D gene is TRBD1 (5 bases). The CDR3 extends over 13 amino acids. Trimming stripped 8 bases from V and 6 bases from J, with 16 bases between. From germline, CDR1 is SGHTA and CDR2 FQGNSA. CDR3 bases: TGTGCCAGCCGATTGGGGGGTGGGTCTGAAGCTTTCTTT. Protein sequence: CASRLGGGSEAFF.

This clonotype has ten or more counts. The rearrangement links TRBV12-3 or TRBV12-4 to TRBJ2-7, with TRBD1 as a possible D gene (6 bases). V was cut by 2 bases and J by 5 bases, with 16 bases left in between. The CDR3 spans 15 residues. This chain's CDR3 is CASSLTGPLSDEQYF. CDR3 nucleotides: TGTGCCAGCAGTTTAACAGGGCCCCTTAGCGACGAGCAGTACTTC.

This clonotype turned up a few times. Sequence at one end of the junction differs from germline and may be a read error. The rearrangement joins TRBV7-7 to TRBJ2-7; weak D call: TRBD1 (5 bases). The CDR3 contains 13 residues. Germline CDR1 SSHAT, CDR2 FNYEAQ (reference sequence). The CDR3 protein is CASSITQGWEQYF. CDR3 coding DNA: TGTGCTAGCAGCATAACCCAGGGTTGGGAGCAGTACTTC.

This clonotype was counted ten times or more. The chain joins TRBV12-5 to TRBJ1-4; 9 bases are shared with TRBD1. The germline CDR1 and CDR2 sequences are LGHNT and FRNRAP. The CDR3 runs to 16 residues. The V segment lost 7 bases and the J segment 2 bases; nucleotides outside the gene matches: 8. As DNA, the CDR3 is TGTGCTAGTGCCTCCACAGGGGGCGAGACTAATGAAAAACTGTTTTTT. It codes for CASASTGGETNEKLFF.